This is a list of T cell receptor beta chains from one sample in a study of T cell repertoires in cytomegalovirus infection. The antigens of these receptors remain unknown. TCRdb passed the reads through MiXCR, listing each CDR3 protein once. The profile shows about half a million distinct CDR3 sequences, roughly a third of them singletons. Source: cultured PBMCs, taken from culture after CMV antigen stimulation. These receptors all stem from a human donor in good health (CMV status not recorded). Some clones in this sample may be carry-over from other donors' samples. CDR3s include the opening cysteine and the closing phenylalanine or tryptophan. Size tells how often a clone was seen (once, few, many) or the class of an expanded clone, and some rows leave it out.

V	length	J	size	CDR3
TRBV27	14	TRBJ2-3	-	CASRPGLGAFPQYF
TRBV19	13	TRBJ1-2	-	CASSIVAPVVYTF
TRBV7-8	15	TRBJ1-1	few	CASSFQGMRNTEAFF
TRBV5-4	15	TRBJ1-1	-	CASSLARGMNTEAFF
TRBV6-6	17	TRBJ1-5	-	CASSYGGTAYSNQPQHF
TRBV28	16	TRBJ1-4	-	CASRATGGTTNEKLFF
TRBV5-4	15	TRBJ2-3	few	CASSLGWSLTDTQYF
TRBV19	14	TRBJ1-2	-	CASSGRTGEYGYTF
TRBV7-8	16	TRBJ1-5	many	CASSLANRVMNQPQHF
TRBV6-2/TRBV6-3	16	TRBJ2-2	few	CASSSAGTGGFGELFF
TRBV28	13	TRBJ2-7	-	CASKSGAYYEQYF